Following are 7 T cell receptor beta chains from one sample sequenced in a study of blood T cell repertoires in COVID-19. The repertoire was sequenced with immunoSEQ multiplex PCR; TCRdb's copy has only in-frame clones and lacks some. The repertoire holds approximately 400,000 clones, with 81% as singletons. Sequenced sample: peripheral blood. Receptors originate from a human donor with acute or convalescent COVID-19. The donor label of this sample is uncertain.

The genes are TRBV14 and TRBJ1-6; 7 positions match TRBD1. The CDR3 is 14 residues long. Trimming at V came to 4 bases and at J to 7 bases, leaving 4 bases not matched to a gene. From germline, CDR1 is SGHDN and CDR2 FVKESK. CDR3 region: CASSLTGRNSPLHF. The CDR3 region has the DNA TGTGCCAGCAGCCTGACAGGGAGGAATTCACCCCTCCACTTT. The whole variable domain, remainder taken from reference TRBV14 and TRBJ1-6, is EAGVTQFPSHSVIEKGQTVTLRCDPISGHDNLYWYRRVMGKEIKFLLHFVKESKQDESGMPNNRFLAERTGGTYSTLKVQPAELEDSGVYFCASSLTGRNSPLHFGNGTRLTVT.

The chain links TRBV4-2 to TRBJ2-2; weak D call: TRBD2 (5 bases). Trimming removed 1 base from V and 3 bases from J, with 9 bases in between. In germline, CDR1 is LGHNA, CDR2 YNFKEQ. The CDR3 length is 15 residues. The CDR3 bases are TGTGCCAGCAGCCAAGGGCCGGACTACACCGGGGAGCTGTTTTTT. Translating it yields CASSQGPDYTGELFF.

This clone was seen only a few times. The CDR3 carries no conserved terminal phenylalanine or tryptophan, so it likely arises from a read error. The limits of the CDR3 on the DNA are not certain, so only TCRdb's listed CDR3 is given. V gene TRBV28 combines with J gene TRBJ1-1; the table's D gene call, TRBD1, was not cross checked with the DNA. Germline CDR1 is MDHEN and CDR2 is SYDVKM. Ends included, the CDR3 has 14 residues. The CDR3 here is CASSLQGARVSALI.

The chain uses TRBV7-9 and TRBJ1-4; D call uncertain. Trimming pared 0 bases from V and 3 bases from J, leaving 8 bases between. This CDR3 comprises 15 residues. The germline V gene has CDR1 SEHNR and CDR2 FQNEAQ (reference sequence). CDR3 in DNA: TGTGCCAGCAGCTTAGCGGCGGGCCCTAATGAAAAACTGTTTTTT. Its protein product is CASSLAAGPNEKLFF.

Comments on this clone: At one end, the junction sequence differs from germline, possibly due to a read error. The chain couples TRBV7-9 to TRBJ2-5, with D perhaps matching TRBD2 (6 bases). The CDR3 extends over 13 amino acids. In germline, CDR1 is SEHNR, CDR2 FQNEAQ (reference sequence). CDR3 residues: CASTLRFIGGFDF. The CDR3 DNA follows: TGTGCCAGCACTCTTCGTTTTATCGGGGGTTTTGACTTC.

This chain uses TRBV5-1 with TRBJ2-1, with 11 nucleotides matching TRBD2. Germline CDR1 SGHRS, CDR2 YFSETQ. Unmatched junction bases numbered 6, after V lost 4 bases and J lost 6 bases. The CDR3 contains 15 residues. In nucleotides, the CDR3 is TGCGCCAGCAGCAGACTAGCGGGGTCCGGCAATGAGCAGTTCTTC. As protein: CASSRLAGSGNEQFF.

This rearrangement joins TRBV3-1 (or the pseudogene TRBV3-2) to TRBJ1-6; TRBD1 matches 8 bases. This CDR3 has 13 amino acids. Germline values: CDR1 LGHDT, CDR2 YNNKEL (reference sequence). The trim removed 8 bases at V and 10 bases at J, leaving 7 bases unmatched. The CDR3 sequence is CASGLTGDSPLHF. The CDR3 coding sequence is TGTGCCAGCGGACTGACAGGGGACTCACCCCTCCACTTT.